These 27 T cell receptor beta chains originate from one sample sequenced in a study of Graves' ophthalmopathy and Graves' hyperthyroidism. RNA transcripts provided the template for amplifying TCR beta CDR3 regions. An opening RT-PCR round employed HTBI primers and preceded a second-round multiplex PCR. Each CDR3 protein gets one entry after TCRdb re-called the multiplex PCR reads with MiXCR. Among roughly 500,000 distinct CDR3 sequences listed, over 13% were seen once. Sequenced: blood. The receptors were gathered from a woman aged 25 to 39 with Graves' ophthalmopathy.

This clonotype was recorded at least ten times. The chain joins TRBV6-1 to TRBJ1-1; 11 nucleotides match TRBD1. After removal of 6 bases from V and 7 bases from J, the junction contained 4 bases not matched to a gene. This CDR3 contains 13 residues. Germline V CDR1 and CDR2: MNHNS, SASEGT. The CDR3 nucleotides read TGTGCCAGCAGGCCCGGGACAGGGGGTGAAGCTTTCTTT. This sequence encodes CASRPGTGGEAFF.

This clonotype was recorded at least ten times. This chain connects TRBV28 to TRBJ1-5; 7 nucleotides line up with TRBD1. This CDR3 contains 13 residues. CDR1 is MDHEN, CDR2 SYDVKM, per germline. V dropped 7 bases and J dropped 7; count of bases not matched to a gene: 7. The CDR3 sequence: CASTVGGWQPQHF. In DNA form, the CDR3 reads TGTGCCAGCACCGTAGGGGGCTGGCAGCCCCAGCATTTT.

The sample holds a few counts of this clonotype. The CDR3 reads CAWTRTVEAFF. DNA of the CDR3: TGTGCCTGGACCCGGACAGTTGAAGCTTTCTTT. This chain joins TRBV30 and TRBJ1-1, with a weak D call TRBD1 (6 bases). Germline V gene lookup returns CDR1 GTSNPN and CDR2 SVGIG (reference sequence). V was trimmed by 4 bases and J by 7 bases, leaving 10 bases between them. The CDR3 runs 11 residues.

Many counts were recorded for this clonotype. The V and J genes are TRBV6-5 and TRBJ2-7, with 11 bases matching TRBD2. The germline CDR1 and CDR2 sequences are MNHEY and SVGAGI. The CDR3 extends over 17 amino acids. J lost 1 base, V lost 0 bases, and 5 bases had no gene match. CDR3 nucleotides: TGTGCCAGCAGTTACTCCGTCGGGACTAGCGGATCCTACGAGCAGTACTTC. It encodes CASSYSVGTSGSYEQYF.

This clonotype was picked up many times. V and J are TRBV20-1 and TRBJ2-4, with D tentatively TRBD2 (5 bases). Germline V CDR1 and CDR2: DFQATT, SNEGSKA (reference sequence). The ends were cut back, 0 bases at V and 0 bases at J, with 12 bases in the middle. The CDR3 is 16 residues long. CDR3: CSARDRGGLAKNIQYF. The CDR3 region has the DNA TGCAGTGCTAGAGATCGGGGTGGACTAGCCAAAAACATTCAGTACTTC.

This clonotype was seen at least ten times. V is TRBV3-1 and J is TRBJ1-2; D gene ambiguous. V lost 0 bases and J 8 bases, leaving 16 bases between the germline ends. The CDR3 runs 15 residues. The germline CDR1 and CDR2 sequences are LGHDT and YNNKEL (reference sequence). The CDR3 region is CASSQDQAVSWGYTF. The CDR3 region has the DNA TGTGCCAGCAGCCAAGATCAGGCGGTGAGCTGGGGCTACACCTTC.

This clonotype was detected many times. The chain links TRBV6-6 to TRBJ1-1; TRBD1 matches 11 bases. There are 20 residues in the CDR3. The germline V gene has CDR1 MNHNY and CDR2 SVGAGI (reference sequence). The V gene end was trimmed by 3 bases and the J gene end by 10 bases; junction bases not matched to a gene: 25. In DNA, the CDR3 is TGTGCCAGCAGTTATCTGGGCGTAATGGGACAGGGGGTGGGGGGTCATGGAGCTTTCTTT. Translating gives CASSYLGVMGQGVGGHGAFF.

The table lists this clonotype with many counts. The V and J genes are TRBV27 and TRBJ2-4; TRBD1 is a possible D gene (6 bases). Germline CDR1 MNHEY, CDR2 SMNVEV (reference sequence). V was shortened by 6 bases and J by 0 bases, with 15 bases between the two germline ends. The CDR3 runs 16 residues. In nucleotides, the CDR3 is TGTGCCAGCAGGAAAACTACAGGGTTAGCCAAAAACATTCAGTACTTC. Residues: CASRKTTGLAKNIQYF.

This clonotype occurred many times. The rearrangement uses TRBV20-1 and TRBJ1-3; no definite D call. Germline V CDR1 and CDR2: DFQATT, SNEGSKA (reference sequence). The CDR3 covers 11 residues. With 2 bases removed from V and 6 bases from J, the gap between germline ends came to 5 bases. The CDR3 sequence is CSARSLNTIYF. CDR3 coding DNA: TGCAGTGCTAGATCGTTAAACACCATATATTTT.

This clonotype turned up a few times. The rearrangement joins TRBV7-9 to TRBJ2-4, with D tentatively TRBD2 (7 bases). Between the trimmed V and J ends, which lost 0 bases and 2 bases, there was a span of 14 bases. Per germline, CDR1 SEHNR and CDR2 FQNEAQ (reference sequence). The CDR3 is 17 amino acids. CDR3 bases: TGTGCCAGCAGCTTAGCGCTAGGGGGGGTGACCAAAAACATTCAGTACTTC. This sequence encodes CASSLALGGVTKNIQYF.

This clonotype came up many times. The V gene is TRBV12-3 or TRBV12-4, the J gene TRBJ2-7, with D unresolved. The CDR3 length is 14 residues. With 3 bases removed from V and 5 bases from J, the gap between germline ends came to 14 bases. CDR3 bases: TGTGCCAGCAGTTTGGGTCCGAAGTTCGACGAGCAGTACTTC. Its protein is CASSLGPKFDEQYF.

This clonotype was observed many times. This rearrangement joins TRBV12-3 or TRBV12-4 to TRBJ2-5; the D gene is possibly TRBD2 (5 bases). This CDR3 contains 14 residues. Trimming took off 3 bases at V and 4 bases at J, with 12 bases between the two ends. This chain's CDR3 is CASSFSGSLETQYF. For the CDR3, the DNA is TGTGCCAGCAGTTTCTCTGGGAGCCTAGAGACCCAGTACTTC.

This clonotype was seen repeatedly, ten times or more. J is TRBJ1-1 and V is TRBV20-1; no clear D gene. Germline CDR1 reads DFQATT; CDR2 reads SNEGSKA (reference sequence). The CDR3 has 15 residues. The V end lost 3 bases, the J end lost 2 bases, and 16 bases lay between the germline ends. The DNA of the CDR3 is TGCAGTGCTAGGCGCCCCCTCGGCAGTAACACTGAAGCTTTCTTT. This gives the protein CSARRPLGSNTEAFF.

This clonotype was detected many times. The rearrangement joins TRBV4-2 to TRBJ1-1, with a tentative D call TRBD1 (5 bases). This CDR3 contains 15 residues. Germline assignment: CDR1 LGHNA and CDR2 YNFKEQ. Trimming took 2 bases from V and 0 from J, leaving 10 bases between them. CDR3 DNA: TGTGCCAGCAGCCAACACAGGTTCATGAACACTGAAGCTTTCTTT. Amino acids: CASSQHRFMNTEAFF.

The gene calls are TRBV28 and TRBJ2-2, with D tentatively TRBD1 (7 bases). Germline V gene lookup returns CDR1 MDHEN and CDR2 SYDVKM. Trimming stripped 4 bases from V and 6 bases from J, with 12 bases between. The CDR3 covers 14 residues. CDR3 nucleotide sequence: TGTGCCAGCAGTTCCGTCAGGGGGGCCGGGGAGCTGTTTTTT. This translates into CASSSVRGAGELFF.

The table lists this clonotype with many counts. This chain uses TRBV6-5 with TRBJ2-5; no firm D call. The V end lost 0 bases, the J end lost 2 bases, and 7 bases lay between the germline ends. The V gene's germline CDR1 is MNHEY and CDR2 SVGAGI. This CDR3 region has 14 residues. CDR3 nucleotide sequence: TGTGCCAGCAGTTACTCGCTACGGCAAGAGACCCAGTACTTC. As protein: CASSYSLRQETQYF.

The V call is TRBV29-1, the J call TRBJ1-1, with D possibly matching TRBD1 (5 bases). Germline V gene lookup returns CDR1 SQVTM and CDR2 ANQGSEA. This CDR3 comprises 16 residues. V was pared by 0 bases and J by 1 base, with 15 bases between. The CDR3 is CSVEDLRRGGNTEAFF. CDR3 nucleotide sequence: TGCAGCGTTGAAGATCTACGACGGGGGGGGAACACTGAAGCTTTCTTT.

This clonotype was counted at least ten times. The chain employs TRBV28 and TRBJ1-5, with 8 bases lining up with TRBD1. This CDR3 has 15 amino acids. Germline values: CDR1 MDHEN, CDR2 SYDVKM. Trimming removed 8 bases from V and 0 bases from J; junction bases left unmatched: 6. Here the CDR3 DNA reads TGTGCCAGCTCGGGACAGGAGGATAGCAATCAGCCCCAGCATTTT. Its protein product is CASSGQEDSNQPQHF.

The chain is built from TRBV12-3 or TRBV12-4 and TRBJ2-7, with a possible D match to TRBD2 (6 bases). The CDR3 spans 13 residues. Between the trimmed V and J ends, which lost 6 bases and 2 bases, there was a span of 11 bases. Here the CDR3 DNA reads TGTGCCAGCAGGTGGGGGGAGGCCTACGAGCAGTACTTC. It yields the protein CASRWGEAYEQYF.

This clonotype appeared many times. The CDR3 bases are TGTGCCAGCAGTTTAGGGGATAGGGGACAGGCGGAAGCTTTCTTT. Amino acids: CASSLGDRGQAEAFF. The gene calls are TRBV12-3 or TRBV12-4 and TRBJ1-1, with 8 bases fitting TRBD1. The CDR3 extends over 15 amino acids. The J segment lost 8 bases and the V segment lost 1 base, leaving 9 bases of the junction unmatched.

The chain joins TRBV2 to TRBJ1-6; tentative D call: TRBD1 (5 bases). The CDR3 spans 15 residues. With 0 bases removed from V and 6 bases from J, the gap between germline ends came to 9 bases. Germline V gene lookup returns CDR1 SNHLY and CDR2 FYNNEI. The CDR3 coding sequence is TGTGCCAGCAGTGAAGCGGGGCAGATTAATTCACCCCTCCACTTT. Its translation is CASSEAGQINSPLHF.

The count of this clonotype is one. The gene calls are TRBV28 and TRBJ2-7; the D gene could be TRBD1 or TRBD2 (5 bases each). Trimming took 3 bases from V and 5 from J, leaving 14 bases between them. From germline, CDR1 is MDHEN and CDR2 SYDVKM. CDR3 length: 14 residues. CDR3 amino acids: CASSLSPGTHEQYF. CDR3 bases: TGTGCCAGCAGTTTGTCCCCAGGGACCCACGAGCAGTACTTC.

This clonotype was seen at least ten times. The V call is TRBV28, the J call TRBJ2-7; D might be TRBD1 (5 bases). The CDR3 is 14 residues long. V was shortened by 4 bases and J by 3 bases, with 13 bases between the two germline ends. Per germline, CDR1 MDHEN and CDR2 SYDVKM. The DNA of the CDR3 is TGTGCCAGCAGTTCCGCGACAGCAGTCTACGAGCAGTACTTC. As protein: CASSSATAVYEQYF. The entire variable domain, with the rest obtained from reference TRBV28 and TRBJ2-7, is as follows: DVKVTQSSRYLVKRTGEKVFLECVQDMDHENMFWYRQDPGLGLRLIYFSYDVKMKEKGDIPEGYSVSREKKERFSLILESASTNQTSMYLCASSSATAVYEQYFGPGTRLTVT.

The table lists this clonotype with a few counts. The chain employs TRBV6-1 and TRBJ2-7; 11 bases line up with TRBD1. Losses at the gene ends were 8 bases for V and 2 bases for J; bases not matched to a gene: 8. Germline CDR1 and CDR2: MNHNS and SASEGT. CDR3 length: 15 amino acids. The CDR3 DNA reads TGTGCCAGCTGCAAACCGGGACAGGGGGCCTACGAGCAGTACTTC. Translating gives CASCKPGQGAYEQYF.

The table lists this clonotype with many counts. The chain is built from TRBV5-5 and TRBJ1-2; D is ambiguous. V was shortened by 0 bases and J by 4 bases, with 10 bases between the two germline ends. Germline CDR1 reads SGHKS; CDR2 reads YYEKEE (reference sequence). The CDR3 spans 14 residues. DNA for the CDR3: TGTGCCAGCAGCTTGGCGAAATCGGGCTATGGCTACACCTTC. Translating gives CASSLAKSGYGYTF.

This clonotype appeared many times. This rearrangement joins TRBV14 to TRBJ1-2; D ambiguous. Germline lookup yields CDR1 SGHDN and CDR2 FVKESK. Trimming removed 6 bases from V and 4 bases from J, with 12 bases in between. The CDR3 is made up of 13 amino acids. The CDR3 protein is CASRRTVSYGYTF. In DNA form, the CDR3 reads TGTGCCAGCAGACGCACGGTTTCCTATGGCTACACCTTC.

This clonotype was seen only a few times. The CDR3 nucleotides read TGCGCCAGCAGCCAGGACAGGGGGGAAGAGGGCTACACCTTC. Translating it yields CASSQDRGEEGYTF. The chain combines TRBV4-1 with TRBJ1-2; 10 bases line up with TRBD1. The junction had 6 bases not matched to a gene; V was cut back by 3 bases and J by 8 bases. Germline lookup yields CDR1 MGHRA and CDR2 YSYEKL. The CDR3 runs to 14 residues.